These T cell receptor beta chains were read from a single sample in a study of T cell repertoires in cytomegalovirus infection. One entry per CDR3 protein, called by TCRdb with MiXCR from the reads. The sample consists of about 740,000 distinct CDR3 sequences, 35% to 45% of them appearing once. The sequencing input was PBMCs. The receptors come from a human donor in good health (CMV status not recorded). Some clones in this sample may be carry-over from other donors' samples. Both conserved end residues are part of each CDR3. The D gene is left open where the match is weak. The size field is filled for only some rows; it gives once, few, many or a size class.

V	length	size	J	D	DNA	CDR3
TRBV5-6	15	few	TRBJ2-2	TRBD1	TGTGCCAGCAGCTTGGTTAGGGGGCCGAGCGGGGAGCTGTTTTTT	CASSLVRGPSGELFF
TRBV19	17	few	TRBJ2-3	TRBD2	TGTGCCAGTAGTCCCCGGGGGACTAGCGGAAGCACAGATACGCAGTATTTT	CASSPRGTSGSTDTQYF
TRBV13	15	NA	TRBJ2-3	TRBD2	TGTGCCAGCAGGCCTCTAGCGGGGTCGGCAGATACGCAGTATTTT	CASRPLAGSADTQYF
TRBV29-1	17	few	TRBJ2-5	TRBD2	TGCAGCGTTAACCCTGAACGGGGGGATTTTACCTGGGAGACCCAGTACTTC	CSVNPERGDFTWETQYF
TRBV5-6	17	NA	TRBJ2-7	TRBD2	TGTGCCAGCAGCTTGGATGGTGGGACTAGCGGGGACTACGAGCAGTACTTC	CASSLDGGTSGDYEQYF
TRBV5-4	16	NA	TRBJ2-2	NA	TGTGCCAGCAGCTTGAGGACGGCCCGGAACACCGGGGAGCTGTTTTTT	CASSLRTARNTGELFF
TRBV7-3	14	many	TRBJ2-2	NA	TGTGCCAGCAGCTTACTTAGCCGGACCGGGGAGCTGTTTTTT	CASSLLSRTGELFF
TRBV7-8	17	many	TRBJ2-1	TRBD2	TGTGCCAGCAACTCTGGCGGGAGGGCCAGTTCCTACAATGAGCAGTTCTTC	CASNSGGRASSYNEQFF
TRBV28	15	NA	TRBJ1-6	NA	TGTGCCAGCAGTTTCAGTGTTAGGACCCCCGGGCCCCTCCACTTT	CASSFSVRTPGPLHF
TRBV2	11	once	TRBJ2-5	NA	TGTGCCCGCAATACTGGGGGGACCCAGTACTTC	CARNTGGTQYF
TRBV7-3	13	few	TRBJ1-2	NA	TGTGCCAGCAGCCAACCGGGGGGCGGTGGCTACACCTTC	CASSQPGGGGYTF
TRBV15	13	NA	TRBJ2-1	NA	TGTGCCACCAGCAGTCGCGACTACAATGAGCAGTTCTTC	CATSSRDYNEQFF
TRBV28	14	NA	TRBJ1-2	NA	TGTGCCAGCAGGCCGGAGGGGACGGGGTATGGCTACACCTTC	CASRPEGTGYGYTF
TRBV11-2	15	NA	TRBJ1-3	TRBD1	TGTGCCAGCAGCCCCCGACAGGGGAGTGGAAACACCATATATTTT	CASSPRQGSGNTIYF
TRBV7-8	17	few	TRBJ1-3	TRBD1	TGTGCCAGCAGCTTGTATGACAGGGGGCTCTCTGGAAACACCATATATTTT	CASSLYDRGLSGNTIYF
TRBV20-1	17	few	TRBJ1-5	TRBD1	TGCAGTGCTAGAACAGGGACAGGGGGCAGCGGGAATCAGCCCCAGCATTTT	CSARTGTGGSGNQPQHF
TRBV6-6	14	NA	TRBJ1-2	TRBD1	TGTGCCAGCCGGTCCCCGGGGGGGACAGGGGTCTACACCTTC	CASRSPGGTGVYTF
TRBV12-3/TRBV12-4	15	NA	TRBJ2-1	TRBD2	TGTGCCAGCAGTTCCCAAGCGGGAGCGGGGCCCCGCCCCTTCTTC	CASSSQAGAGPRPFF
TRBV10-3	11	NA	TRBJ1-1	NA	TGTGCCATCAGTGCGTCGGAGGAAGCTTTCTTT	CAISASEEAFF
TRBV18	16	few	TRBJ2-1	NA	TGTGCCAGCTCACCAGAAGGGGGAGGGTCCTACAATGAGCAGTTCTTC	CASSPEGGGSYNEQFF
TRBV18	15	NA	TRBJ2-5	TRBD2	TGTGCCAGCTCAACGAGCGGGAGCCGAGTTGAGACCCAGTACTTC	CASSTSGSRVETQYF
TRBV7-6	15	NA	TRBJ2-1	NA	TGTGCCAGCAGCCGGGCTTTAGGGTCCTACAATGAGCAGTTCTTC	CASSRALGSYNEQFF
TRBV12-3/TRBV12-4	16	few	TRBJ1-3	NA	TGTGCCAGCAGTTTTACTGGAATCCGCTCTGGAAACACCATATATTTT	CASSFTGIRSGNTIYF
TRBV27	16	once	TRBJ2-3	TRBD2	TGTGCCAGCAGTTTTCGTGGCGGGAGGACCACAGATACGCAGTATTTT	CASSFRGGRTTDTQYF
TRBV7-8	13	few	TRBJ1-5	TRBD1	TGTGCCAGCAGAGGACAGGTTAATCAGCCCCAGCATTTT	CASRGQVNQPQHF
TRBV6-1	15	once	TRBJ2-6	NA	TGTGCCAGCAGTGAAGGGGGCTCTGGGGCCAACGTCCTGACTTTC	CASSEGGSGANVLTF
TRBV5-1	17	few	TRBJ2-6	NA	TGCGCCAGCAGCTTGGGTGGAAGGAGCTCTGGGGCCAACGTCCTGACTTTC	CASSLGGRSSGANVLTF
TRBV28	15	few	TRBJ2-2	TRBD1	TGTGCCAGCGGCCTTCCGGGACAGATATCCGGGGAGCTGTTTTTT	CASGLPGQISGELFF